The TCR beta chain described here comes from a study of breast tumors, draining lymph nodes, adjacent tissues. Study-level findings and limits: Luminal-like breast cancer showed significantly greater tumor-nontumor repertoire similarity than basal-like breast cancer did. Tumors had less TCR diversity than lymph nodes, more than nontumor tissue. Tumor T cell lymph node origin was a supported hypothesis, not proven.

TCRdb processed the multiplex PCR reads anew with MiXCR; each CDR3 protein has one entry. The table shows some 150,000 distinct CDR3 sequences, with more than 20% occurring only once. This clonotype was seen more than once but under ten times. The antigen is unknown. J gave up 13 bases and V 5 bases, and 11 bases lay outside the gene matches. Per germline, CDR1 MDHEN and CDR2 SYDVKM. The CDR3 sequence is 12 residues long. Samples came from axillary lymph nodes draining the breast cancer. This TCR was recovered from a female donor with breast cancer. Some clones in this sample may be carry-over from other donors' samples. The sample was axillary lymph node tissue. The V call is TRBV28, the J call TRBJ2-7; TRBD1 agrees at 7 bases. This CDR3 is CASSPTGTEPYF. CDR3 sequence (DNA): TGTGCCAGCAGTCCAACCGGGACAGAGCCCTACTTC.